This TCR beta chain was profiled in a study of T cell responses to AZD1222 COVID-19 vaccine. The protocol was immunoSEQ multiplex PCR, while the TCRdb copy is restricted to in-frame clones and leaves out a portion. This sample has some 150,000 clones, with 85% to 90% found just once. About this clone itself: Antigen specificity is unknown.

General observations from the study: Baseline antibody screening turned up just six seropositive AZD1222 recipients.

The material sequenced was peripheral blood, taken 28 days after the second dose of the MenACWY control vaccine. The clonotype comes from an adult who received the MenACWY meningococcal vaccine as a control.

CDR3 nucleotide sequence: TGCAGCGTAGGGGGGTTCAATCAGCCCCAGCATTTT. As protein: CSVGGFNQPQHF. The V and J genes are TRBV29-1 and TRBJ1-5; a weak D match, TRBD1 (6 bases). The CDR3 has 12 amino acids. V gave up 6 bases and J gave up 3 bases, with 9 bases separating them. Germline CDR1 and CDR2: SQVTM and ANQGSEA.